This T cell receptor (beta chain) was obtained from a study of blood T cell repertoires in COVID-19. The CDR3 extends over 16 amino acids. J was trimmed by 0 bases and V by 5 bases; bases with no gene match: 5. Germline V gene data show CDR1 as SGHTA and CDR2 as FQGNSA. On this clone itself: Other DNA sequences of this sample code for an identical CDR3.

The method was immunoSEQ multiplex PCR; TCRdb's version includes in-frame clones alone and lacks a portion of them. The table lists 120,000 to 150,000 clones, approximately 90% of them singletons, with about 1.6% in the top ten. The chain recombines TRBV7-2 with TRBJ2-2; 8 bases map to TRBD2. The receptor comes from a human donor in a cohort sampled during active COVID-19. Input material: peripheral blood. DNA for the CDR3: TGTGCCAGCAGCCTGGCGGGGGGCGCGAACACCGGGGAGCTGTTTTTT. Translating it yields CASSLAGGANTGELFF. Based on the CDR3 plus reference TRBV7-2 and TRBJ2-2, the full variable domain is GAGVSQSPSNKVTEKGKDVELRCDPISGHTALYWYRQSLGQGLEFLIYFQGNSAPDKSGLPSDRFSAERTGGSVSTLTIQRTQQEDSAVYLCASSLAGGANTGELFFGEGSRLTVL.